These 25 T cell receptor beta chains originate from one sample sequenced in a study of blood T cells in healthy people across ages. Then a second PCR, running about 6 to 12 cycles, was carried out with a sample-barcoded 5' primer and a J-beta primer mix. TCRdb used MiXCR to reprocess the 5' RACE reads, holding one entry per CDR3 protein. The profile shows 1.5 million to 2 million distinct CDR3 sequences, around half of them singletons. Sequenced sample: blood. The receptors here all came from a woman aged 40 to 50 in good health.

Concerning this clonotype itself: Just one base apart from a much larger clone, this may be a read error. The chain is built from TRBV7-2 and TRBJ2-3; 7 positions match TRBD2. The CDR3 sequence is 16 residues long. The V segment lost 5 bases and the J segment 3 bases; nucleotides outside the gene matches: 11. Germline V gives CDR1 SGHTA, CDR2 FQGNSA. CDR3 loop: CASSPRLAEGTDTQYF. In nucleotides, the CDR3 is TGTGCCAGCAGCCCCCGGCTAGCGGAGGGTACAGATACGCAGTATTTT.

J is TRBJ1-2 and V is TRBV7-9, with D possibly being TRBD1 (5 bases). Germline assignment: CDR1 SEHNR and CDR2 FQNEAQ (reference sequence). There are 14 residues in the CDR3. Trimming shortened V by 4 bases and J by 4 bases, and 13 bases separated the two germline ends. CDR3 region: CASSSAGPLYGYTF. The CDR3 bases are TGTGCCAGCAGCTCAGCGGGACCTCTCTATGGCTACACCTTC.

J is TRBJ2-5 and V is TRBV9, with D perhaps assigned TRBD1 or TRBD2 (5 bases each). Germline CDR1 is SGDLS and CDR2 is YYNGEE. V was shortened by 4 bases and J by 8 bases, with 21 bases between the two germline ends. There are 15 residues in the CDR3. The CDR3 DNA follows: TGTGCCAGCAGCTCAGAGGGGATTGAACTCACAACCCAGTACTTC. Translation: CASSSEGIELTTQYF.

The chain is built from TRBV27 and TRBJ2-5; D perhaps matches TRBD1 (7 bases). Trimming removed 5 bases from V and 5 bases from J, with 21 bases in between. Per germline, CDR1 MNHEY and CDR2 SMNVEV (reference sequence). The CDR3 contains 16 residues. The CDR3 coding sequence is TGTGCCAGCAGTAGGGGGGTCGACAGGGTGGGCGAGACCCAGTACTTC. Its protein is CASSRGVDRVGETQYF.

This clonotype was detected once. The V call is TRBV9, the J call TRBJ1-2; TRBD1 matches at 7 bases. CDR1 is SGDLS, CDR2 YYNGEE, per germline. CDR3 length equals 14 residues. The V and J ends lost 3 bases and 8 bases, in that order; junction bases with no gene match: 10. CDR3 DNA sequence: TGTGCCAGCAGCGCCCGACAGGGTAGAGAAGGCTACACCTTC. It translates to CASSARQGREGYTF. Looking up the rest from reference TRBV9 and TRBJ1-2 gives the full variable domain: DSGVTQTPKHLITATGQRVTLRCSPRSGDLSVYWYQQSLDQGLQFLIQYYNGEERAKGNILERFSAQQFPDLHSELNLSSLELGDSALYFCASSARQGREGYTFGSGTRLTVV.

This chain joins TRBV29-1 and TRBJ1-2; TRBD1 agrees at 7 bases. V lost 3 bases to trimming and J lost 2 bases; unmatched junction nucleotides: 3. The germline CDR1 and CDR2 sequences are SQVTM and ANQGSEA. This CDR3 is 13 amino acids long. Written as DNA, the CDR3 is TGCAGCGTTGATGCACAGGGGAACTATGGCTACACCTTC. Encoded protein: CSVDAQGNYGYTF.

This clonotype was found a few times. The genes are TRBV20-1 and TRBJ2-5, with TRBD2 matching over 12 bases. CDR1 is DFQATT and CDR2 is SNEGSKA in the germline V gene (reference sequence). This CDR3 has 16 residues. The V segment lost 6 bases and the J segment 3 bases; nucleotides outside the gene matches: 11. The DNA of the CDR3 is TGCAGTGCCCCTAGCGGGGGGGCCGTATCTAAAGAGACCCAGTACTTC. Translating it yields CSAPSGGAVSKETQYF.

This chain joins TRBV27 and TRBJ2-3; 7 positions agree with TRBD2. Germline CDR1 is MNHEY and CDR2 is SMNVEV (reference sequence). With 3 bases clipped from V and 0 bases from J, the junction kept 6 bases outside the gene matches. This CDR3 region has 16 residues. The CDR3: CASSFLRGTSTDTQYF. In DNA form, the CDR3 reads TGTGCCAGCAGTTTCCTGCGGGGGACTAGCACAGATACGCAGTATTTT.

The J gene is TRBJ2-3, the V gene TRBV28; 9 bases are a match to TRBD2. V was clipped by 7 bases and J by 4 bases; unmatched bases: 12. Germline V CDR1 and CDR2: MDHEN, SYDVKM. The CDR3 runs to 16 residues. The chain's CDR3 is CASTPWGRTSADTQYF. The CDR3 DNA is TGTGCCAGCACCCCTTGGGGACGGACTAGCGCAGATACGCAGTATTTT.

Only a few counts were recorded for this clonotype. CDR3 in amino acids: CATSRATGIPQDLQYF. Here the CDR3 DNA reads TGTGCCACCAGCAGAGCCACAGGGATCCCCCAGGACCTGCAGTACTTC. The chain employs TRBV15 and TRBJ2-4; a weak D match, TRBD1 (6 bases). Germline values: CDR1 LNHNV, CDR2 YYDKDF (reference sequence). This CDR3 has 16 residues. Between the trimmed V and J ends, which lost 1 base and 13 bases, there was a span of 23 bases.

This clonotype has more than one count but fewer than ten. The V and J genes are TRBV20-1 and TRBJ2-5; the D gene is possibly TRBD1 (6 bases). Germline V lookup: CDR1 DFQATT, CDR2 SNEGSKA (reference sequence). CDR3 size: 13 residues. Trimming took 6 bases from V and 1 from J, leaving 12 bases between them. CDR3 bases: TGCAGTGCAGCCCCAGGGGTCCAAGAGACCCAGTACTTC. Its protein product is CSAAPGVQETQYF.

The chain joins TRBV7-8 to TRBJ2-5; D gene ambiguous. Germline lookup yields CDR1 SGHVS and CDR2 FQNEAQ. V was shortened by 5 bases and J by 1 base, with 17 bases between the two germline ends. This CDR3 contains 16 residues. The CDR3: CASSAASIFLQETQYF. In nucleotides, the CDR3 is TGTGCCAGCAGCGCAGCCTCTATATTCCTCCAAGAGACCCAGTACTTC.

This clonotype was seen a single time. The chain links TRBV28 to TRBJ1-2; D is unclear. Trimming shortened V by 5 bases and J by 2 bases, and 21 bases separated the two germline ends. This CDR3 is 17 amino acids long. Germline lookup yields CDR1 MDHEN and CDR2 SYDVKM. The CDR3 nucleotides are TGTGCCAGCAGTCTTCTCGGTCACTCGCCGAGAAACTATGGCTACACCTTC. It codes for CASSLLGHSPRNYGYTF.

In this sample, this clonotype turned up once. This chain links TRBV7-8 with TRBJ2-5; 8 nucleotides line up with TRBD1. The CDR3 has 15 residues. The germline CDR1 and CDR2 sequences are SGHVS and FQNEAQ. J was trimmed by 5 bases and V by 1 base; bases with no gene match: 6. The CDR3 loop is CASSLGAGGAETQYF. The CDR3 bases are TGTGCCAGCAGCTTAGGTGCAGGGGGCGCCGAGACCCAGTACTTC.

This clonotype was recorded a few times. V is TRBV5-1 and J is TRBJ2-3; 8 positions agree with TRBD2. Trimming took 4 bases from V and 1 from J; bases not matched to a gene: 5. The CDR3 runs to 15 residues. The germline gives CDR1 SGHRS, CDR2 YFSETQ. DNA of the CDR3: TGCGCCAGCAGCAATAGCGGGGACCGCACAGATACGCAGTATTTT. Translating gives CASSNSGDRTDTQYF.

In this sample, this clonotype turned up a few times. The rearrangement links TRBV10-3 to TRBJ2-5, with D perhaps given as TRBD1 or TRBD2 (6 bases each). The CDR3 has 13 residues. CDR1 and CDR2 (germline): ENHRY, SYGVKD. Trimming left V 4 bases short and J 5 bases short, with 11 bases between. The CDR3, as DNA: TGTGCCATCAGTGTTGGGGGGCAGGAGACCCAGTACTTC. This encodes CAISVGGQETQYF.

The CDR3 DNA follows: TGTGCCAGCAGTTTAAGGGGTCCAGAGACTGGGGCCAACGTCCTGACTTTC. Translating it yields CASSLRGPETGANVLTF. This chain connects TRBV27 to TRBJ2-6; D possibly corresponds to TRBD1 (5 bases). CDR1 is MNHEY and CDR2 is SMNVEV in the germline V gene (reference sequence). V lost 2 bases and J lost 2, with 13 bases in between. CDR3 size: 17 residues.

The genes are TRBV3-1 and TRBJ2-1, with a tentative D call TRBD1 (6 bases). The CDR3 contains 15 residues. The V gene's germline CDR1 is LGHDT and CDR2 YNNKEL (reference sequence). The germline V and J ends were trimmed by 2 bases and 3 bases, with 11 bases remaining between them. Here the CDR3 reads CASSQTFRGYNEQFF. The CDR3 region has the DNA TGTGCCAGCAGCCAAACGTTCAGGGGCTACAATGAGCAGTTCTTC.

This clonotype was detected a few times. The chain is built from TRBV28 and TRBJ2-7; D is unresolved. V gave up 1 base and J gave up 0 bases, with 10 bases separating them. Germline CDR1 reads MDHEN; CDR2 reads SYDVKM. The CDR3 runs 15 residues. This CDR3 reads CASSLFGGSSYEQYF. The CDR3 DNA reads as TGTGCCAGCAGTTTATTCGGCGGTAGCTCCTACGAGCAGTACTTC.

This clonotype was picked up one time. V usage is TRBV20-1 and J usage is TRBJ2-1; D gene unclear. With 7 bases removed from V and 2 bases from J, the gap between germline ends came to 9 bases. This CDR3 region has 12 residues. Germline loops: CDR1 DFQATT, CDR2 SNEGSKA (reference sequence). The CDR3 loop reads CSVSMPYNEQFF. In DNA form, the CDR3 reads TGCAGTGTTTCCATGCCCTACAATGAGCAGTTCTTC.

This clonotype was recorded a few times. Here the CDR3 DNA reads TGTGCCAGCAGTTTTCGCAGCGGGGGGGCATACAATGAGCAGTTCTTC. It translates to CASSFRSGGAYNEQFF. The chain is built from TRBV27 and TRBJ2-1; 10 positions agree with TRBD2. The CDR3 runs to 16 residues. Germline V CDR1 and CDR2: MNHEY, SMNVEV (reference sequence). V was clipped by 3 bases and J by 4 bases; unmatched bases: 6.

The CDR3 loop reads CASSAYGRNTGELFF. The CDR3 nucleotides are TGTGCCAGCAGCGCGTACGGGCGGAACACCGGGGAGCTGTTTTTT. V and J are TRBV7-2 and TRBJ2-2; unclear D gene. Germline V gene data show CDR1 as SGHTA and CDR2 as FQGNSA. V was pared by 5 bases and J by 1 base, with 11 bases between. This CDR3 spans 15 amino acids.

The CDR3 is CSARDWAVSYGYTF. The CDR3 nucleotides are TGCAGTGCTAGAGATTGGGCAGTAAGCTATGGCTACACCTTC. The V gene is TRBV20-1, the J gene TRBJ1-2; D gene unclear. CDR3 length: 14 residues. Between the trimmed V and J ends, which lost 0 bases and 4 bases, there was a span of 12 bases. Germline CDR1 DFQATT, CDR2 SNEGSKA (reference sequence).

The count of this clonotype is one. V gene TRBV7-2 combines with J gene TRBJ1-1; 8 bases agree with TRBD1. CDR1 is SGHTA and CDR2 is FQGNSA in the germline V gene. CDR3 length: 16 residues. V shed 0 bases and J 5 bases; nucleotides not matched to a gene: 8. The CDR3 DNA sequence: TGTGCCAGCAGCTTAGCGCTTGGCAGGGGGCTGACTGAAGCTTTCTTT. It codes for CASSLALGRGLTEAFF.

The genes are TRBV7-8 and TRBJ2-7; D call uncertain. CDR1 is SGHVS, CDR2 FQNEAQ, per germline. Deletions cut 5 bases from V and 0 bases from J, with 17 bases between. This CDR3 is built from 16 residues. This CDR3 is CASSPVDPMSSYEQYF. CDR3 DNA sequence: TGTGCCAGCAGCCCAGTAGACCCCATGAGCTCCTACGAGCAGTACTTC.